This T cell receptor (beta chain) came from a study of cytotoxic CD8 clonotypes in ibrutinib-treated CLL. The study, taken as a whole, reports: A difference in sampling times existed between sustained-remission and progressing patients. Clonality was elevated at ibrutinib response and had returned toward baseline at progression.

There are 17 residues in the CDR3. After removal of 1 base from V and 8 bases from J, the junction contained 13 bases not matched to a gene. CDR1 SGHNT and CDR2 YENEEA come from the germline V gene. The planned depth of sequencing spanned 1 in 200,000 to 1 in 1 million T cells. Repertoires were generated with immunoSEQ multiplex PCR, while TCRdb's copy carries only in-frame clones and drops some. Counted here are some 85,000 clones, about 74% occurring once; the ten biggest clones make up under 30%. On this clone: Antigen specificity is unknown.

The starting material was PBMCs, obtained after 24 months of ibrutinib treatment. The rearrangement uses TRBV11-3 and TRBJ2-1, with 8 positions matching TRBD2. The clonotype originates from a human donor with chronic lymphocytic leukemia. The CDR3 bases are TGTGCCAGCAGCTTAGGGGTTTCCAGCGGGAGTTCCGATGAGCAGTTCTTC. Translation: CASSLGVSSGSSDEQFF. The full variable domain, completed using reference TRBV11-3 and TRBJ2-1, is EAGVVQSPRYKIIEKKQPVAFWCNPISGHNTLYWYLQNLGQGPELLIRYENEEAVDDSQLPKDRFSAERLKGVDSTLKIQPAELGDSAVYLCASSLGVSSGSSDEQFFGPGTRLTVL.